This T cell receptor (beta chain) was captured by sequencing in a study of post-analysis software for immune sequencing data. Study details: Relapsing-remitting, secondary progressive and progressive-relapsing forms made up the multiple sclerosis disease courses. Study conclusions and caveats: Four to six TRBV segments were more frequent in patients than controls; TRBV5-6, TRBV5-1 and TRBV20-1 belonged to this group. When the samples were clustered directly with F measure, those that had been prepared in the same batch showed strong co-clustering. There was significantly lower normalized Chao1 diversity in multiple sclerosis patients than in controls.

Unique molecular identifiers were present in the TCR beta cDNA libraries. Starting from about 1 to 10 million T cells, the study yielded roughly 0.5 million cDNA molecules. TCRdb re-called the PCR reads through MiXCR, storing one row per CDR3 protein. The data hold about 260,000 distinct CDR3 sequences, with less than 40% observed a single time. This clonotype was seen only a few times. The antigen is unknown. The germline V gene has CDR1 SGHAT and CDR2 FQDESV (reference sequence). There are 15 residues in the CDR3. V lost 5 bases, J lost 9 bases, and 17 bases lay in between. J is TRBJ1-6 and V is TRBV11-1, with a weak D call TRBD1 (5 bases). The sequenced sample was blood. This sequence originates from a girl aged 10 to 17 with multiple sclerosis. The CDR3 bases are TGTGCCAGCAGCCCCCGGGACGCATGGAGTTCACCCCTCCACTTT. Translated, it gives CASSPRDAWSSPLHF.